The clone carrying this TCR beta chain has more than one count but fewer than ten. Its antigen remains unidentified. The data are from a study of cytomegalovirus exposure and HLA in healthy donors. Notes on the study in general: Several of the most significant clusters were apparently associated with common viral pathogens in a later analysis. Fewer N-insertions than the roughly 670-donor mean were reportedly shown by an Asian-associated ancestry cluster in a later analysis. In a later analysis, specific HLA alleles were associated with 15,000 to 20,000 TCR beta sequences at a 0.05 false discovery rate.

Both 60 Vbeta primers and 13 Jbeta primers went into the PCR. The repertoire was sequenced with immunoSEQ multiplex PCR; TCRdb's copy has only in-frame clones and lacks some. Of roughly 190,000 clones in the sample, about 85% were seen once. The sample consisted of PBMCs. The TCR originated in a man in his forties or fifties in good health and CMV-seronegative.

CDR3 region: CASSYSDSRNYEQYF. CDR3 nucleotide sequence: TGTGCCAGCAGTTACTCGGACAGTCGGAATTACGAGCAGTACTTC. The chain recombines TRBV6-5 with TRBJ2-7, with a possible D match to TRBD1 (6 bases). The CDR3 extends over 15 amino acids. CDR1 is MNHEY and CDR2 is SVGAGI in the germline V gene. V shed 0 bases and J shed 4 bases, with 13 bases lying between them.